The 30 T cell receptor beta chains presented below share a single source sample, sequenced in a study of T cell responses to AZD1222 COVID-19 vaccine. Libraries were prepared by immunoSEQ multiplex PCR; TCRdb keeps only in-frame clonotypes and omits some of them. Among 70,000 to 85,000 clones listed, around 86% were seen once. The source material was peripheral blood, sampled on day 0 of AZD1222 vaccination. These receptors were taken from an adult in good health.

This clone was seen once. The chain has TRBV14 and TRBJ2-5, with TRBD2 identical over 9 bases. Germline assignment: CDR1 SGHDN and CDR2 FVKESK. This CDR3 has 19 residues. V gave up 3 bases and J gave up 5 bases; unmatched junction bases: 19. CDR3 nucleotides: TGTGCCAGCAGCCACCATCCCGGACGTAGCGGGAGCGTCTGGGAGACCCAGTACTTC. Its protein is CASSHHPGRSGSVWETQYF.

The J gene is TRBJ2-2, the V gene TRBV10-3; D is undetermined. The CDR3 runs to 12 residues. Trimming took 5 bases from V and 6 from J, leaving 7 bases between them. CDR1 is ENHRY, CDR2 SYGVKD, per germline. CDR3 protein: CAISPYSGELFF. The DNA of the CDR3 is TGTGCCATCAGTCCTTACTCCGGGGAGCTGTTTTTT.

The rearrangement uses TRBV19 and TRBJ1-2; 9 positions match TRBD1. Trimming took 3 bases from V and 2 from J; bases not matched to a gene: 1. The CDR3 is made up of 14 amino acids. The germline gives CDR1 LNHDA, CDR2 SQIVND (reference sequence). The CDR3 is CASSIGTGNYGYTF. DNA of the CDR3: TGTGCCAGTAGTATCGGGACAGGGAACTATGGCTACACCTTC. The variable domain in full, with the rest retrieved from reference TRBV19 and TRBJ1-2, is DGGITQSPKYLFRKEGQNVTLSCEQNLNHDAMYWYRQDPGQGLRLIYYSQIVNDFQKGDIAEGYSVSREKKESFPLTVTSAQKNPTAFYLCASSIGTGNYGYTFGSGTRLTVV.

V gene TRBV19 combines with J gene TRBJ1-2; D remains ambiguous. Trimming shortened V by 5 bases and J by 0 bases, and 10 bases separated the two germline ends. The CDR3 has 14 amino acids. The V gene's germline CDR1 is LNHDA and CDR2 SQIVND (reference sequence). The CDR3 sequence: CASSQRVTNYGYTF. DNA for the CDR3: TGTGCCAGTAGTCAGAGAGTTACTAACTATGGCTACACCTTC.

A single count supports this clone. The J gene is TRBJ2-7, the V gene TRBV30; TRBD1 aligns across 9 bases. Germline CDR1 GTSNPN, CDR2 SVGIG (reference sequence). The CDR3 totals 15 residues. J was trimmed by 2 bases and V by 3 bases; bases with no gene match: 8. Here the CDR3 DNA reads TGTGCCTGGAGCCCCAGCTGGACAGGGGCCTACGAGCAGTACTTC. Amino acids: CAWSPSWTGAYEQYF.

J is TRBJ2-7 and V is TRBV7-7; D is possibly TRBD1 (6 bases). Trimming stripped 5 bases from V and 1 base from J, with 9 bases between. The CDR3 has 13 amino acids. CDR1 and CDR2 (germline): SSHAT, FNYEAQ (reference sequence). CDR3 sequence reads: CASSEDSSYEQYF. CDR3 DNA: TGTGCCAGCAGCGAGGACAGTTCCTACGAGCAGTACTTC.

This clone was recorded only once. The chain has TRBV3-1 (or the pseudogene TRBV3-2) and TRBJ1-5, with no clear D. Germline V gene data show CDR1 as LGHDT and CDR2 as YNNKEL (reference sequence). V lost 1 base and J 2 bases, leaving 6 bases between the germline ends. This CDR3 region has 14 residues. The CDR3 DNA follows: TGTGCCAGCAGCCAAGCGGCCGGCAATCAGCCCCAGCATTTT. As protein: CASSQAAGNQPQHF.

This clone was seen a single time. This sequence joins TRBV28 and TRBJ1-2, with D perhaps TRBD1 (6 bases). Trimming took 11 bases from V and 8 from J, leaving 21 bases between them. Germline-derived CDR1 and CDR2 are MDHEN and SYDVKM. The CDR3 consists of 13 residues. The CDR3 region is CAATEGGWGGYTF. DNA of the CDR3: TGTGCCGCTACCGAAGGGGGTTGGGGGGGCTACACCTTC.

The chain recombines TRBV10-1 with TRBJ1-4; weak D call: TRBD1 (5 bases). The germline V gene has CDR1 WNHNN and CDR2 SYGVQD (reference sequence). Trimming removed 2 bases from V and 0 bases from J, with 10 bases in between. The CDR3 has 16 amino acids. CDR3 sequence: CASSEDSSTTNEKLFF. DNA of the CDR3: TGCGCCAGCAGTGAGGACAGCTCAACAACTAATGAAAAACTGTTTTTT.

This clone was seen only a few times. CDR3: CASSQAISGSSYNEQFF. The CDR3 nucleotides are TGTGCCAGCAGCCAAGCGATTAGCGGGAGCTCCTACAATGAGCAGTTCTTC. The chain is built from TRBV3-1 (or the pseudogene TRBV3-2) and TRBJ2-1, with 9 bases matching TRBD2. The V and J ends lost 1 base and 0 bases, in that order; junction bases with no gene match: 4. Germline V gives CDR1 LGHDT, CDR2 YNNKEL (reference sequence). The length of the CDR3 is 17 residues.

The gene calls are TRBV5-1 and TRBJ2-2; D remains ambiguous. V was pared by 0 bases and J by 7 bases, with 4 bases between. Germline loops: CDR1 SGHRS, CDR2 YFSETQ. This CDR3 is 12 amino acids long. The CDR3, as DNA: TGCGCCAGCAGCTTGGGGGTCGGGGAGCTGTTTTTT. The encoded protein is CASSLGVGELFF.

The V and J genes are TRBV3-1 (or the pseudogene TRBV3-2) and TRBJ1-2; the match to TRBD1 covers 7 bases. The trim removed 3 bases at V and 5 bases at J, leaving 9 bases unmatched. CDR3 length: 15 residues. Germline CDR1 reads LGHDT; CDR2 reads YNNKEL (reference sequence). The CDR3 bases are TGTGCCAGCAGCCACCGGACAGGTCTTGTGTATGGCTACACCTTC. Translating gives CASSHRTGLVYGYTF.

The CDR3 coding sequence is TGTGCCTCTCGGTTAAGGGACACTGAAGCTTTCTTT. Amino acids: CASRLRDTEAFF. The rearrangement links TRBV18 to TRBJ1-1, with no clear D. The CDR3 is made up of 12 amino acids. Germline values: CDR1 KGHSH, CDR2 LQKENI. The ends were cut back, 11 bases at V and 3 bases at J, with 13 bases in the middle.

The chain employs TRBV3-1 (or the pseudogene TRBV3-2) and TRBJ1-2; D is possibly TRBD1 (6 bases). Per germline, CDR1 LGHDT and CDR2 YNNKEL (reference sequence). The V end lost 3 bases, the J end lost 3 bases, and 11 bases lay between the germline ends. The CDR3 is 14 amino acids. This CDR3 reads CASSHQGLHYGYTF. The CDR3 coding sequence is TGTGCCAGCAGCCATCAGGGGCTGCACTATGGCTACACCTTC.

This chain connects TRBV5-1 to TRBJ2-5; D assignment may be TRBD1 or TRBD2 (6 bases each). Trimming removed 3 bases from V and 5 bases from J, with 14 bases in between. Germline V lookup: CDR1 SGHRS, CDR2 YFSETQ. The CDR3 totals 14 residues. This chain's CDR3 is CASSSLSGAETQYF. The CDR3 DNA follows: TGCGCCAGCAGCTCTCTCTCGGGGGCTGAGACCCAGTACTTC. Combining the CDR3 with reference TRBV5-1 and TRBJ2-5 gives the whole variable domain KAGVTQTPRYLIKTRGQQVTLSCSPISGHRSVSWYQQTPGQGLQFLFEYFSETQRNKGNFPGRFSGRQFSNSRSEMNVSTLELGDSALYLCASSSLSGAETQYFGPGTRLLVL.

The rearrangement links TRBV7-2 to TRBJ2-7, with D perhaps given as TRBD1 or TRBD2 (6 bases each). CDR1 SGHTA and CDR2 FQGNSA come from the germline V gene. This CDR3 comprises 12 residues. Deletions cut 10 bases from V and 2 bases from J, with 12 bases between. The CDR3 DNA follows: TGTGCCACCTCAGGGGAGGCCTACGAGCAGTACTTC. As protein: CATSGEAYEQYF.

The chain is built from TRBV18 and TRBJ2-3, with D uncertain. The CDR3 is made up of 13 amino acids. Trimming shortened V by 3 bases and J by 2 bases, and 6 bases separated the two germline ends. Germline lookup yields CDR1 KGHSH and CDR2 LQKENI. The CDR3 sequence: CASSPSYTDTQYF. For the CDR3, the DNA is TGTGCCAGCTCACCCTCTTACACAGATACGCAGTATTTT.

The chain uses TRBV19 and TRBJ2-1, with 8 bases that match TRBD2. Germline V gene data show CDR1 as LNHDA and CDR2 as SQIVND (reference sequence). The CDR3 contains 17 residues. V trimming: 6 bases; J trimming: 3 bases; junction bases outside the gene matches: 13. The CDR3 here is CASRWGVGSGSYNEQFF. The CDR3 DNA sequence: TGTGCCAGTAGATGGGGGGTGGGGAGCGGGAGCTACAATGAGCAGTTCTTC.

The CDR3, as DNA: TGCGCCAGCAGCTCCGGACAGGCCTCCCAAGAAAAACTGTTTTTT. It encodes CASSSGQASQEKLFF. The chain carries TRBV5-1 and TRBJ1-4; 7 bases agree with TRBD1. V trimming: 3 bases; J trimming: 8 bases; junction bases outside the gene matches: 10. The CDR3 contains 15 residues. The germline V gene encodes CDR1 SGHRS and CDR2 YFSETQ. The full variable domain, in which reference TRBV5-1 and TRBJ1-4 provide the parts outside the CDR3, is KAGVTQTPRYLIKTRGQQVTLSCSPISGHRSVSWYQQTPGQGLQFLFEYFSETQRNKGNFPGRFSGRQFSNSRSEMNVSTLELGDSALYLCASSSGQASQEKLFFGSGTQLSVL.

A few counts support this clone. The V gene is TRBV15, the J gene TRBJ2-7; a possible D gene is TRBD1 (6 bases). CDR1 and CDR2 (germline): LNHNV, YYDKDF (reference sequence). Trimming left V 6 bases short and J 1 base short, with 13 bases between. This CDR3 is built from 14 residues. In nucleotides, the CDR3 is TGTGCCACCAGTCCGGGACAAGAATCCTACGAGCAGTACTTC. It yields the protein CATSPGQESYEQYF.

V is TRBV5-6 and J is TRBJ2-4; tentative D call: TRBD1 (7 bases). CDR1 is SGHDT and CDR2 is YYEEEE in the germline V gene. V shed 0 bases and J shed 7 bases, with 11 bases lying between them. This CDR3 contains 14 residues. The CDR3 loop reads CASSLGAGGNIQYF. The CDR3 DNA is TGTGCCAGCAGCTTGGGGGCAGGGGGGAACATTCAGTACTTC.

The genes are TRBV9 and TRBJ1-1, with D hard to call. CDR1 SGDLS and CDR2 YYNGEE come from the germline V gene. V was cut by 0 bases and J by 6 bases, with 12 bases left in between. The CDR3 length is 14 residues. Written as DNA, the CDR3 is TGTGCCAGCAGCGTAGAAGCCTTAGGAGCTGAAGCTTTCTTT. Translated, it gives CASSVEALGAEAFF. The full variable domain, in which reference TRBV9 and TRBJ1-1 provide the parts outside the CDR3, is DSGVTQTPKHLITATGQRVTLRCSPRSGDLSVYWYQQSLDQGLQFLIQYYNGEERAKGNILERFSAQQFPDLHSELNLSSLELGDSALYFCASSVEALGAEAFFGQGTRLTVV.

The chain recombines TRBV10-3 with TRBJ1-1, with 7 bases lining up with TRBD1. Looked up from germline, CDR1 is ENHRY and CDR2 is SYGVKD. Germline trimming cut 10 bases from V and 4 bases from J; bases unmatched to any gene: 21. The length of the CDR3 is 17 residues. The CDR3 DNA is TGTGCCACCTATTCTCCGGCGCCGAACAGGGGTCCCACTGAAGCTTTCTTT. Amino acids: CATYSPAPNRGPTEAFF.

The chain carries TRBV5-1 and TRBJ1-2, with 9 positions matching TRBD1. This CDR3 contains 16 residues. From germline, CDR1 is SGHRS and CDR2 YFSETQ. J gave up 7 bases and V 4 bases, and 14 bases lay outside the gene matches. In nucleotides, the CDR3 is TGCGCCAGCAGCGACTATAGGACAGGGGTATCGAGTGGCTACACCTTC. Translating gives CASSDYRTGVSSGYTF.

This chain uses TRBV5-1 with TRBJ2-2, with 10 bases fitting TRBD2. The CDR3 consists of 17 residues. The trim removed 5 bases at V and 8 bases at J, leaving 15 bases unmatched. CDR1 is SGHRS, CDR2 YFSETQ, per germline. The CDR3 is CASRPTTSGTGRGELFF. CDR3 DNA sequence: TGCGCCAGCAGACCAACTACTAGCGGGACCGGCAGAGGGGAGCTGTTTTTT.

The rearrangement joins TRBV10-3 to TRBJ2-5; the D gene could be TRBD1 or TRBD2 (5 bases each). Looked up from germline, CDR1 is ENHRY and CDR2 is SYGVKD. The length of the CDR3 is 13 residues. The V and J ends lost 4 bases and 5 bases respectively, with 11 bases between them. The CDR3 protein is CAISVGAQETQYF. The DNA for the CDR3 is TGTGCCATCAGTGTCGGGGCCCAGGAGACCCAGTACTTC.

This chain joins TRBV6-1 and TRBJ2-2; D gene uncertain. The V end was cut by 3 bases, the J end by 5 bases, with 10 bases between. The CDR3 runs to 14 residues. From germline, CDR1 is MNHNS and CDR2 SASEGT. In nucleotides, the CDR3 is TGTGCCAGCAGTGACAACCCGATTACCGGGGAGCTGTTTTTT. Its translation is CASSDNPITGELFF.

The count of this clone is one. The gene calls are TRBV11-1 and TRBJ2-3, with 12 bases fitting TRBD2. V shed 6 bases and J 7 bases; nucleotides not matched to a gene: 11. The CDR3 covers 16 residues. Germline CDR1 SGHAT, CDR2 FQDESV (reference sequence). CDR3 nucleotides: TGTGCCAGCAGACCTACTAGCGGGGGGCGGAGGAATACGCAGTATTTT. This gives the protein CASRPTSGGRRNTQYF. The variable domain in full, completed from reference TRBV11-1 and TRBJ2-3, reads EAEVAQSPRYKITEKSQAVAFWCDPISGHATLYWYRQILGQGPELLVQFQDESVVDDSQLPKDRFSAERLKGVDSTLKIQPAELGDSAMYLCASRPTSGGRRNTQYFGPGTRLTVL.

This chain connects TRBV7-2 to TRBJ1-6; no clear D. The germline gives CDR1 SGHTA, CDR2 FQGNSA. The CDR3 has 16 residues. Trimming took off 2 bases at V and 8 bases at J, with 16 bases between the two ends. The CDR3 loop reads CASSLMPQLEYSPLHF. CDR3 in DNA: TGTGCCAGCAGCTTAATGCCGCAGTTAGAATATTCACCCCTCCACTTT.

The chain employs TRBV7-2 and TRBJ1-2; D remains unclear. The length of the CDR3 is 19 residues. V was shortened by 3 bases and J by 1 base, with 24 bases between the two germline ends. Per the germline V gene, CDR1 is SGHTA and CDR2 is FQGNSA. CDR3 sequence (DNA): TGTGCCAGCAGCTTTAGGCGCACCACAGAAGTTGGGGTTAACTATGGCTACACCTTC. As protein: CASSFRRTTEVGVNYGYTF.